Presented here are 26 T cell receptor beta chains from one specimen sequenced in a study of blood T cells in healthy people across ages. A second PCR, run for 7 to 11 cycles, used a sample-barcoded 5' primer plus a J-beta primer mix. Via MiXCR, TCRdb re-called the 5' RACE reads, giving one row per CDR3 protein. The repertoire includes about 2 million distinct CDR3 sequences, just under 50% of them detected once, and roughly 2% sits in the top ten. The sample taken for sequencing was blood. These receptors all stem from a woman between 40 and 50 years old in good health.

The chain has TRBV6-6 and TRBJ2-5; 9 bases line up with TRBD1. V was pared by 3 bases and J by 11 bases, with 13 bases of the junction left unmatched. This CDR3 contains 15 residues. Germline V gene data show CDR1 as MNHNY and CDR2 as SVGAGI (reference sequence). The CDR3 loop is CASSYPQGARDEQYF. CDR3 nucleotides: TGTGCCAGCAGTTATCCACAGGGGGCGAGGGATGAGCAGTACTTC.

This clonotype has just a few counts. The chain carries TRBV6-6 and TRBJ2-1, with D unresolved. This CDR3 is built from 16 residues. Germline V gene sequence: CDR1 MNHNY, CDR2 SVGAGI (reference sequence). V lost 2 bases, J lost 0 bases, and 11 bases lay in between. The DNA of the CDR3 is TGTGCCAGCAGTTACGGGTGGGATCGCTCCTACAATGAGCAGTTCTTC. Translating gives CASSYGWDRSYNEQFF.

The chain has TRBV29-1 and TRBJ2-1; 12 bases are a match to TRBD2. V gave up 7 bases and J gave up 3 bases; unmatched junction bases: 7. Germline V gene sequence: CDR1 SQVTM, CDR2 ANQGSEA. The CDR3 length is 15 residues. CDR3 sequence: CSAIPLAGGYNEQFF. CDR3 nucleotides: TGCAGCGCTATACCACTAGCGGGGGGCTACAATGAGCAGTTCTTC.

This chain connects TRBV24-1 to TRBJ1-5; D is undetermined. Trimming left V 3 bases short and J 1 base short, with 6 bases between. Germline assignment: CDR1 KGHDR and CDR2 SFDVKD. CDR3 size: 14 residues. The CDR3 here is CATSDIRSNQPQHF. DNA for the CDR3: TGTGCCACCAGTGATATAAGGAGCAATCAGCCCCAGCATTTT.

This clonotype was seen a few times. The V call is TRBV7-2, the J call TRBJ1-2; maybe TRBD1 (6 bases). The CDR3 runs 12 residues. The V gene's germline CDR1 is SGHTA and CDR2 FQGNSA. Trimming shortened V by 6 bases and J by 9 bases, and 14 bases separated the two germline ends. The CDR3 DNA sequence: TGTGCCAGCAGTCAGACTCGGGGGCGCTACACCTTC. It encodes CASSQTRGRYTF.

This clonotype has only a few counts. The V gene is TRBV5-1, the J gene TRBJ2-1; TRBD1 matches at 7 bases. Per the germline V gene, CDR1 is SGHRS and CDR2 is YFSETQ. There are 15 residues in the CDR3. The V gene end was trimmed by 4 bases and the J gene end by 8 bases; junction bases not matched to a gene: 12. CDR3: CASSPGQRSSHEQFF. The CDR3 DNA reads TGCGCCAGCAGCCCGGGACAGCGGTCCTCCCATGAGCAGTTCTTC.

This chain links TRBV15 with TRBJ2-4; possibly TRBD2 for D (5 bases). The CDR3 extends over 17 amino acids. Germline V gene lookup returns CDR1 LNHNV and CDR2 YYDKDF (reference sequence). V lost 7 bases, J lost 0 bases, and 19 bases lay in between. In nucleotides, the CDR3 is TGTGCCACCAAGCCTCCCCTGGGAGCGGAAGCCAAAAACATTCAGTACTTC. This gives the protein CATKPPLGAEAKNIQYF.

This clonotype was seen a few times. The rearrangement joins TRBV5-1 to TRBJ2-3; 7 bases are a match to TRBD2. Germline CDR1 and CDR2: SGHRS and YFSETQ. Unmatched junction bases numbered 9, after V lost 0 bases and J lost 2 bases. The CDR3 length is 17 residues. Written as DNA, the CDR3 is TGCGCCAGCAGCTTGGGGTTAGCGGCGGGGGTCACAGATACGCAGTATTTT. It encodes CASSLGLAAGVTDTQYF.

About this clonotype itself: It may be a read error: a sequence one base away is much more abundant. The chain is built from TRBV7-3 and TRBJ2-3; TRBD1 or TRBD2 may be the D gene (5 bases each). Germline V gene data show CDR1 as SGHTA and CDR2 as FQGTGA. The CDR3 covers 14 residues. DNA of the CDR3: TGTGCCAGCAGCTTCACGGGGTTCACAGGTACGCAGTATTTT. Protein product: CASSFTGFTGTQYF.

As for this clonotype: The junction and the germline gene differ at one end; a read error may be behind it. CDR3 sequence reads: CASSLFGGINNEQFF. The CDR3 DNA follows: TGTGCCAGCAGCCTCTTCGGGGGGATTAACAACGAGCAGTTCTTC. The chain employs TRBV12-3 or TRBV12-4 and TRBJ2-1; 7 bases match TRBD2. This CDR3 region has 15 residues.

This chain connects TRBV25-1 to TRBJ1-6; D is uncertain. The CDR3 length is 15 residues. With 4 bases removed from V and 3 bases from J, the gap between germline ends came to 10 bases. CDR1 MGHDK and CDR2 SYGVNS come from the germline V gene. This CDR3 reads CASSVGGFYNSPLHF. DNA for the CDR3: TGTGCCAGCAGTGTGGGAGGGTTCTATAATTCACCCCTCCACTTT.

The V call is TRBV20-1, the J call TRBJ2-3; D not certain. The germline V gene has CDR1 DFQATT and CDR2 SNEGSKA (reference sequence). The CDR3 is 13 amino acids. Trimming shortened V by 6 bases and J by 3 bases, and 13 bases separated the two germline ends. In DNA form, the CDR3 reads TGCAGTGCCCGCAGCGTGCCAACAGATACGCAGTATTTT. Translating it yields CSARSVPTDTQYF.

In this sample, this clonotype turned up many times. This chain connects TRBV5-1 to TRBJ2-7; D possibly uses TRBD1 or TRBD2 (5 bases each). Trimming removed 3 bases at V and 5 bases at J, with 9 bases between. The CDR3 consists of 12 residues. Germline V gives CDR1 SGHRS, CDR2 YFSETQ. The CDR3 protein is CASSSLGDEQYF. The DNA of the CDR3 is TGCGCCAGCAGCTCACTGGGGGACGAGCAGTACTTC. Full variable domain (remainder filled in from reference TRBV5-1 and TRBJ2-7): KAGVTQTPRYLIKTRGQQVTLSCSPISGHRSVSWYQQTPGQGLQFLFEYFSETQRNKGNFPGRFSGRQFSNSRSEMNVSTLELGDSALYLCASSSLGDEQYFGPGTRLTVT.

This clonotype has just a few counts. The chain uses TRBV12-3 or TRBV12-4 and TRBJ2-7, with TRBD2 as a possible D gene (5 bases). V lost 3 bases and J 12 bases, leaving 15 bases between the germline ends. This CDR3 spans 12 amino acids. The CDR3 reads CASSFGEGVRYF. The CDR3 coding sequence is TGTGCCAGCAGTTTTGGTGAGGGTGTAAGGTACTTC.

This clonotype turned up a few times. The chain employs TRBV6-5 and TRBJ1-2, with D tentatively TRBD1 (5 bases). The CDR3 has 15 residues. Trimming cost V 6 bases and J 8 bases, with 22 bases left between them. CDR1 is MNHEY, CDR2 SVGAGI, per germline. The CDR3 coding sequence is TGTGCCAGCAGGTACCCCGGGACGCAGGCACGCGGCTACACCTTC. Its translation is CASRYPGTQARGYTF.

This chain uses TRBV5-1 with TRBJ2-3, with TRBD1 as a possible D gene (7 bases). The CDR3 sequence is 15 residues long. Germline values: CDR1 SGHRS, CDR2 YFSETQ. V shed 1 base and J shed 6 bases, with 15 bases lying between them. CDR3 bases: TGCGCCAGCAGCTTGCGCCAGGGGGGCTGGGATACGCAGTATTTT. It is translated as CASSLRQGGWDTQYF.

The J gene is TRBJ2-6, the V gene TRBV7-9; D uncertain. Germline CDR1 is SEHNR and CDR2 is FQNEAQ (reference sequence). V lost 1 base to trimming and J lost 3 bases, with 7 bases between them. The length of the CDR3 is 15 residues. In DNA form, the CDR3 reads TGTGCCAGCAGCTTAGTGCAGAATGGGGCCAACGTCCTGACTTTC. Amino acids: CASSLVQNGANVLTF.

The chain couples TRBV5-1 to TRBJ1-2; D not resolved. This CDR3 has 15 residues. The germline CDR1 and CDR2 sequences are SGHRS and YFSETQ. Trimming left V 5 bases short and J 4 bases short, with 18 bases between. This CDR3 reads CASRRDPGSGYGYTF. DNA of the CDR3: TGCGCCAGCAGGCGAGACCCCGGGTCGGGCTATGGCTACACCTTC.

The chain joins TRBV20-1 to TRBJ1-1, with TRBD1 as a possible D gene (6 bases). Looked up from germline, CDR1 is DFQATT and CDR2 is SNEGSKA (reference sequence). Between the trimmed V and J ends, which lost 0 bases and 6 bases, there was a span of 23 bases. This CDR3 contains 17 residues. The CDR3 sequence: CSARDEVNGGREAEAFF. CDR3 nucleotides: TGCAGTGCTAGAGATGAGGTGAACGGGGGGCGGGAGGCTGAAGCTTTCTTT.

The V and J genes are TRBV27 and TRBJ1-4; D is possibly TRBD1 (6 bases). V was clipped by 10 bases and J by 7 bases, with 10 bases between them. The CDR3 loop spans 11 amino acids. Looked up from germline, CDR1 is MNHEY and CDR2 is SMNVEV (reference sequence). CDR3 DNA: TGTGCCACCGGGACATCTGAAAAACTGTTTTTT. It encodes CATGTSEKLFF.

V gene TRBV12-3 or TRBV12-4 combines with J gene TRBJ1-4, with TRBD1 identical over 7 bases. The CDR3 runs 14 residues. With V trimmed by 6 bases and J by 6 bases, 7 bases remained unmatched. CDR3 sequence: CASRRGGRDEKLFF. CDR3 nucleotides: TGTGCCAGCAGACGAGGGGGCAGAGATGAAAAACTGTTTTTT.

The J gene is TRBJ2-7, the V gene TRBV7-9; the match to TRBD1 covers 7 bases. The CDR3 loop spans 15 amino acids. Looked up from germline, CDR1 is SEHNR and CDR2 is FQNEAQ (reference sequence). V lost 5 bases to trimming and J lost 1 base; unmatched junction nucleotides: 8. Here the CDR3 reads CASSLLTGFSYEQYF. The CDR3 DNA sequence: TGTGCCAGCAGCCTACTGACAGGGTTTTCCTACGAGCAGTACTTC.

This clonotype was found a few times. The rearrangement joins TRBV12-3 or TRBV12-4 to TRBJ2-7, with D perhaps TRBD1 or TRBD2 (5 bases each). This CDR3 region has 14 residues. V gave up 5 bases and J gave up 6 bases, with 17 bases separating them. CDR3 nucleotide sequence: TGTGCCAGCAGTACACTGGGGACGGCGGGCGAGCAGTACTTC. As protein: CASSTLGTAGEQYF.

V and J are TRBV25-1 and TRBJ1-4; 10 bases align to TRBD1. From germline, CDR1 is MGHDK and CDR2 SYGVNS. The CDR3 is 12 residues long. Losses at the gene ends were 5 bases for V and 14 bases for J; bases not matched to a gene: 5. CDR3 region: CASSITDRGLFF. The CDR3 DNA is TGTGCCAGCAGTATTACGGACAGGGGGCTGTTTTTT.

This chain links TRBV23-1 with TRBJ2-5, with 9 bases aligning to TRBD1. TRBV23-1 is an ORF, and what it does is uncertain. This CDR3 has 17 amino acids. Unmatched junction bases numbered 13, after V lost 6 bases and J lost 2 bases. The CDR3 nucleotides are TGCGCCAGCAGCCCTGCCAGGACAGGGGTTTCTCAAGAGACCCAGTACTTC. Protein: CASSPARTGVSQETQYF.

The gene calls are TRBV20-1 and TRBJ2-7, with D perhaps TRBD1 or TRBD2 (5 bases each). The J call may be faulty, since TRBJ2-4 better matches the DNA end. The germline gives CDR1 DFQATT, CDR2 SNEGSKA (reference sequence). The CDR3 loop spans 14 amino acids. This CDR3 reads CSARVLGRDAIQYF. CDR3 bases: TGCAGTGCTAGAGTTCTCGGCAGGGACGCCATTCAGTACTTC.